This TCR beta chain is drawn from a study of cytotoxic CD8 clonotypes in ibrutinib-treated CLL. Frozen PBMC stocks contributed roughly 2 micrograms of genomic DNA to the TCR beta libraries. Sequenced by immunoSEQ multiplex PCR; TCRdb stores in-frame clones only, minus some. The sample comprises 130,000 or so clones, about 80% of which are singletons, and around a quarter rests with the top ten. The CDR3 is made up of 12 amino acids. V lost 8 bases and J 3 bases, leaving 11 bases between the germline ends. The V gene's germline CDR1 is ENHRY and CDR2 SYGVKD. On this clone: The antigen remains undetermined.

Study-wide results and limits: Public clonotypes proved infrequent, and on treatment they shrank or remained steady.

This sample comprised PBMCs, obtained after 12 months of ibrutinib treatment. The V and J genes are TRBV10-3 and TRBJ2-7; D remains unclear. The sequence was obtained from a human donor with chronic lymphocytic leukemia. CDR3 in amino acids: CAIRNYLYEQYF. The CDR3 DNA reads as TGTGCCATCCGAAACTACCTCTACGAGCAGTACTTC.